Listed below are T cell receptor beta chains from one sample, sequenced in a study of early T cells in non-severe SARS-CoV-2 infection. TCRdb redid the calling of the 5' RACE reads with MiXCR, one entry per CDR3 protein. The sample contains 65,000 to 95,000 distinct CDR3 sequences, roughly an eighth of which appear only once. The sequenced sample was whole blood, obtained at baseline. These receptors were obtained from an adult who was a healthcare worker with PCR-confirmed SARS-CoV-2 infection or an uninfected control (not recorded which). The donor label of this sample is uncertain. The CDR3 runs from the conserved cysteine through the conserved F or W. The D gene is left open where the match is weak. The size of a clone is reported for some rows only, either as once, few or many, or as a class for expanded clones.

V	D	size	J	DNA	CDR3
TRBV11-2	-	-	TRBJ2-3	TGTGCCAGCAGCTTAATGGGAGCTCTTACTAGCACAGATACGCAGTATTTT	CASSLMGALTSTDTQYF
TRBV18	TRBD2	-	TRBJ2-7	TGTGCCAGCTCACCAGTCCTAGCGGGAGCCGAGCAGTACTTC	CASSPVLAGAEQYF
TRBV20-1	-	many	TRBJ2-3	TGCAGTGCTAGAAAACCCCCCCGAGGCAGGGGCGTGGATACGCAGTATTTT	CSARKPPRGRGVDTQYF
TRBV7-2	-	many	TRBJ2-5	TGTGCCAGCAGCTTAAGAGGGGGTACGCAAGAGACCCAGTACTTC	CASSLRGGTQETQYF
TRBV19	-	many	TRBJ2-1	TGTGCCAGTAGTATTCTCGAATACAATGAGCAGTTCTTC	CASSILEYNEQFF
TRBV12-3/TRBV12-4	TRBD2	many	TRBJ2-1	TGTGCCAGCAGGGGAGCGGGGCGAAGCTCCTACAATGAGCAGTTCTTC	CASRGAGRSSYNEQFF
TRBV29-1	TRBD1	-	TRBJ2-3	TGCAGCGTAGCTGACAGGGGGCTCACAGATACGCAGTATTTT	CSVADRGLTDTQYF
TRBV4-2	TRBD2	-	TRBJ2-3	TGTGCCAGCAGCCAAGATCCGCCCAAGCGGGGGAGTGGAGATACGCAGTATTTT	CASSQDPPKRGSGDTQYF
TRBV12-3/TRBV12-4	TRBD1	few	TRBJ1-2	TGTGCCAGCAGTTTAAGACAGGGGTGGAACTATGGCTACACCTTC	CASSLRQGWNYGYTF
TRBV5-1	TRBD1	many	TRBJ2-5	TGCGCCAGCAGCCCCCTCGGGACAGGCGAAGAGACCCAGTACTTC	CASSPLGTGEETQYF
TRBV10-2	-	-	TRBJ1-1	TGCGCCAGCAGGACAGCCGCGCCTTCTGAAGCTTTCTTT	CASRTAAPSEAFF
TRBV6-6	-	-	TRBJ1-6	TGTGCCAGCAGTTACTCAGGGGGACCGATTGAGTCACCCCTCCACTTT	CASSYSGGPIESPLHF
TRBV4-3	TRBD2	few	TRBJ2-7	TGCGCCAGCAGCCACTCCCTTACTAGCGGGGCCTACGAGCAGTACTTC	CASSHSLTSGAYEQYF
TRBV2	-	-	TRBJ1-1	TGTGCCAGCAGGGTCGGAGAGAACACTGAAGCTTTCTTT	CASRVGENTEAFF
TRBV7-2	-	few	TRBJ2-7	TGTGCCAGCAGCTTAAGGCAGGGCACCCACGAGCAGTACTTC	CASSLRQGTHEQYF
TRBV29-1	-	-	TRBJ2-2	TGCAGCGTTGGAGGCAGGGTCACCGGGGAGCTGTTTTTT	CSVGGRVTGELFF
TRBV11-1	TRBD2	-	TRBJ2-5	TGTGCCAGCAGCACCCGACTAGCGGGGGCCCTCAGAGAGACCCAGTACTTC	CASSTRLAGALRETQYF
TRBV7-9	-	few	TRBJ2-5	TGTGCCAGCAGCTTAGCTTCGGCAGGGCAAGAGACCCAGTACTTC	CASSLASAGQETQYF
TRBV6-2/TRBV6-3	-	few	TRBJ2-5	TGTGCCAGCAGTTATCCCAGCCGGGACGCCCAAGAGACCCAGTACTTC	CASSYPSRDAQETQYF
TRBV4-1	-	few	TRBJ2-7	TGCGCCAGCAGCCAAGTCTCCGGGGTTCAACCCTACGAGCAGTACTTC	CASSQVSGVQPYEQYF
TRBV7-9	-	few	TRBJ1-4	TGTGCCAGCAGCTCCCTGACAGGAAAAAATGAAAAACTGTTTTTT	CASSSLTGKNEKLFF
TRBV15	-	-	TRBJ2-5	TGTGCCACCAGCAGAGTGACAGGAGAGACCCAGTACTTC	CATSRVTGETQYF
TRBV29-1	TRBD1	few	TRBJ2-1	TGCAGCGTTGGAGGGGACAGGGGGAACTACAATGAGCAGTTCTTC	CSVGGDRGNYNEQFF
TRBV14	-	-	TRBJ1-1	TGTGCCAGCAGCCAAGACGCTGGAGACCCAGGACCCACTGAAGCTTTCTTT	CASSQDAGDPGPTEAFF
TRBV27	TRBD1	-	TRBJ1-1	TGTGCCAGCAGATCGGACAGGGGCGGTATGAACACTGAAGCTTTCTTT	CASRSDRGGMNTEAFF
TRBV20-1	-	-	TRBJ1-1	TGCAGTGCTAGAACAGATGAAGCTTTCTTT	CSARTDEAFF
TRBV12-3/TRBV12-4	-	-	TRBJ1-2	TGTGCCAGCAGTTTACGCCGGCAGGACCCAGGTGGCTACACCTTC	CASSLRRQDPGGYTF
TRBV12-3/TRBV12-4	TRBD1	many	TRBJ1-1	TGTGCCAGCAGTTTAGTTGGGCGGACAGGGCTCACTGAAGCTTTCTTT	CASSLVGRTGLTEAFF
TRBV27	TRBD2	few	TRBJ2-1	TGTGCCAGCAGTTTACTAGCGGCTACCTACAATGAGCAGTTCTTC	CASSLLAATYNEQFF
TRBV29-1	-	many	TRBJ1-1	TGCAGCGTTCCAGGGGACACTGAAGCTTTCTTT	CSVPGDTEAFF
TRBV7-6	TRBD2	once	TRBJ2-7	TGTGCCAGCAGCCTAGCCGGACTAGCGGGAGCCCCGGTCGACGAGCAGTACTTC	CASSLAGLAGAPVDEQYF
TRBV5-1	TRBD1	-	TRBJ1-5	TGCGCCAGCAGCCCCCGGGACAGGGGGCTCAGCAATCAGCCCCAGCATTTT	CASSPRDRGLSNQPQHF
TRBV5-1	TRBD2	-	TRBJ2-5	TGCGCCAGCAGCTTGGATCTAGCGGGGACGAGGACCCAGTACTTC	CASSLDLAGTRTQYF
TRBV4-2	TRBD2	few	TRBJ2-5	TGTGCCAGCAGCCAAGCCCTGGGTCGGGGCGGGAGGCAAGAGACCCAGTACTTC	CASSQALGRGGRQETQYF
TRBV12-3/TRBV12-4	-	many	TRBJ1-1	TGTGCCAGCAGCCCCCTCGGACTTGTCGCAAACACTGAAGCTTTCTTT	CASSPLGLVANTEAFF
TRBV24-1	TRBD1	many	TRBJ1-1	TGTGCCACCAGTGATTTACAGGGGGCGTACACTGAAGCTTTCTTT	CATSDLQGAYTEAFF
TRBV29-1	-	many	TRBJ2-1	TGCAGCGCCGGTTATGAGCAGTTCTTC	CSAGYEQFF
TRBV15	TRBD2	many	TRBJ2-3	TGTGCCACCTCTTCCGGGACTAGGGATACGCAGTATTTT	CATSSGTRDTQYF
TRBV7-9	TRBD1	-	TRBJ2-7	TGTGCCAGCAGCCCTGGGACAGGGAGAACTGCGGGCTACGAGCAGTACTTC	CASSPGTGRTAGYEQYF
TRBV2	TRBD1	many	TRBJ2-7	TGTGCCAGCATGGGGACAGACTCCTACGAGCAGTACTTC	CASMGTDSYEQYF
TRBV7-8	TRBD1	many	TRBJ2-5	TGTGCCAGCAGCTTAGCTCTAGCAGGGGGAGAGACCCAGTACTTC	CASSLALAGGETQYF
TRBV20-1	TRBD1	-	TRBJ2-7	TGCCCCCTCGACAGGGTTTCATACGAGCAGTACTTC	CPLDRVSYEQYF
TRBV2	-	-	TRBJ2-7	TGTGCCACCCTCCAGGGTTGGCGCGGTAGCTCCTACGAGCAGTACTTC	CATLQGWRGSSYEQYF
TRBV20-1	-	-	TRBJ2-7	TGCAGTGCTGGCCGGGACGGTCCCTACGAGCAGTACTTC	CSAGRDGPYEQYF
TRBV29-1	TRBD2	many	TRBJ2-3	TGCAGCGTCGATACTAGCGGGAGCACAGATACGCAGTATTTT	CSVDTSGSTDTQYF
TRBV20-1	TRBD2	-	TRBJ2-1	TGCAGTGCCATCGGGGCGGGAGGAACCTACAATGAGCAGTTCTTC	CSAIGAGGTYNEQFF
TRBV15	TRBD2	many	TRBJ2-3	TGTGCCACCAGCAGAGAGCGCGGGGGGGGCACAGATACGCAGTATTTT	CATSRERGGGTDTQYF
TRBV27	-	few	TRBJ2-7	TGTGCCAGCAGGGGCCCAGCGGACTACGAGCAGTACTTC	CASRGPADYEQYF
TRBV7-2	-	-	TRBJ2-2	TGTGCCAGCAGCTTACGGACGGATGCCACCGGGGAGCTGTTTTTT	CASSLRTDATGELFF
TRBV20-1	TRBD2	few	TRBJ2-7	TGCAGTGCTAGAGATCTGGTTCGGGCTAGCGGGAGCTACGAGCAGTACTTC	CSARDLVRASGSYEQYF
TRBV5-1	-	many	TRBJ2-3	TGCGCCAGCCGAGGGAGCACAGATACGCAGTATTTT	CASRGSTDTQYF
TRBV6-1	-	many	TRBJ1-1	TGTGCCAGCAGTGAAGCGCGGGGTAGGAATGAAGCTTTCTTT	CASSEARGRNEAFF
TRBV20-1	-	-	TRBJ2-3	TGCAGTGCTAGAGAGGCAGGGTCCGGGACAGATACGCAGTATTTT	CSAREAGSGTDTQYF
TRBV7-7	TRBD2	-	TRBJ2-7	TGTGCCAGCAGCCCTGGCGGGGGGGACCGAGTGGAGCAGTACTTC	CASSPGGGDRVEQYF
TRBV24-1	-	-	TRBJ2-5	TGTGCCACCAGTGCGGGAGAGGGTTTTCAAGAGACCCAGTACTTC	CATSAGEGFQETQYF